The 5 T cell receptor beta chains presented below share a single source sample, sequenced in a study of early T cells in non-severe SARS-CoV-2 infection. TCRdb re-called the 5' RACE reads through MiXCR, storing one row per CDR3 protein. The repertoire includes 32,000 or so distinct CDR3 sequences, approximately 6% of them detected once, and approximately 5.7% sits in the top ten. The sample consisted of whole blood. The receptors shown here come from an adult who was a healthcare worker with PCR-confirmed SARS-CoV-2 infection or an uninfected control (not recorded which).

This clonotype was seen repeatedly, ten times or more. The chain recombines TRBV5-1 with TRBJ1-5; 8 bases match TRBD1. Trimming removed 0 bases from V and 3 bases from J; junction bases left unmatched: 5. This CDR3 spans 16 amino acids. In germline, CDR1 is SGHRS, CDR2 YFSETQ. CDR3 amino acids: CASSLEGRGLNQPQHF. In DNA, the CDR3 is TGCGCCAGCAGCTTGGAGGGCAGGGGGCTCAATCAGCCCCAGCATTTT.

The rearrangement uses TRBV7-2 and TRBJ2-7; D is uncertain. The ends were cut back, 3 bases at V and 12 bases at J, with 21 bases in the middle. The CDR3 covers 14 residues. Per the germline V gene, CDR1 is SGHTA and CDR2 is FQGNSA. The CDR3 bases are TGTGCCAGCAGCTTTAGTCGGGTCCAGGCCCAGGCGTACTTC. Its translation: CASSFSRVQAQAYF. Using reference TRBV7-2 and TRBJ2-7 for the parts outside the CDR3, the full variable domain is GAGVSQSPSNKVTEKGKDVELRCDPISGHTALYWYRQSLGQGLEFLIYFQGNSAPDKSGLPSDRFSAERTGGSVSTLTIQRTQQEDSAVYLCASSFSRVQAQAYFGPGTRLTVT.

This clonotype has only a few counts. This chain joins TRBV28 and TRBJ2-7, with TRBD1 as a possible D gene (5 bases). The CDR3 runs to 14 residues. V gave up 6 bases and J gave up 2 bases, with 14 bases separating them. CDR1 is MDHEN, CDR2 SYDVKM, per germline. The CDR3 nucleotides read TGTGCCAGCAGCCGATACAGGTACCCCTACGAGCAGTACTTC. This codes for CASSRYRYPYEQYF.

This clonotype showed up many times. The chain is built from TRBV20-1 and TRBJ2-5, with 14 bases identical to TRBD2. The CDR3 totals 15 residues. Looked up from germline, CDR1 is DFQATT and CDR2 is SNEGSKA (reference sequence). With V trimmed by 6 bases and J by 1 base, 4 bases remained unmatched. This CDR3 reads CSAPGLAGGQETQYF. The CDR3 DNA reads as TGCAGTGCCCCAGGACTAGCGGGGGGCCAAGAGACCCAGTACTTC.

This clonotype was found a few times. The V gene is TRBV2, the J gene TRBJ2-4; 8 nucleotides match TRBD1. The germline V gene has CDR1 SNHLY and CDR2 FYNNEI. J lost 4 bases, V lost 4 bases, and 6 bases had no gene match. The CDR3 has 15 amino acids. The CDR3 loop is CASSGTGSSKNIQYF. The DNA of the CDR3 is TGTGCCAGCAGTGGGACAGGGAGTAGTAAAAACATTCAGTACTTC.